This T cell receptor beta chain was sequenced during a study of response to subunit inactivated influenza vaccine. The study's findings and limits: The authors proposed limited new T cell recruitment per seasonal influenza vaccination.

A word on this clonotype: As yet, its antigen is unknown.

This CDR3 is built from 16 residues. Germline V gene lookup returns CDR1 SGHRS and CDR2 YFSETQ. The V end was cut by 2 bases, the J end by 5 bases, with 16 bases between. Via MiXCR, TCRdb re-called the RT-PCR reads, giving one row per CDR3 protein. The sample carries under 850,000 distinct CDR3 sequences, approximately 18% recorded once. This TCR came from a man in his fifties or sixties who received an inactivated influenza vaccine. V and J are TRBV5-1 and TRBJ2-2, with D perhaps TRBD2 (5 bases). The specimen comprised PBMCs from blood, sampled less than 6 days after vaccination. The CDR3 spells CASSFAGGRTTGELFF. The CDR3 DNA follows: TGCGCCAGCAGCTTCGCCGGCGGGCGAACAACCGGGGAGCTGTTTTTT.